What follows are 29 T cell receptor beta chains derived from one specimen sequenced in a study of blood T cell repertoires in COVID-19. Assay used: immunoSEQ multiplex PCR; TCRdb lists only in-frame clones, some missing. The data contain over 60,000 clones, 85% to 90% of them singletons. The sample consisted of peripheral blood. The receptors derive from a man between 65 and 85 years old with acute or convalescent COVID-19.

CDR3: CASSLGGQRTNSPLHF. The CDR3 region has the DNA TGCGCCAGCAGCTTGGGGGGACAGCGAACGAATTCACCCCTCCACTTT. The V call is TRBV5-1, the J call TRBJ1-6, with TRBD1 matching over 7 bases. Per germline, CDR1 SGHRS and CDR2 YFSETQ. V lost 0 bases to trimming and J lost 7 bases; unmatched junction nucleotides: 7. The CDR3 spans 16 residues.

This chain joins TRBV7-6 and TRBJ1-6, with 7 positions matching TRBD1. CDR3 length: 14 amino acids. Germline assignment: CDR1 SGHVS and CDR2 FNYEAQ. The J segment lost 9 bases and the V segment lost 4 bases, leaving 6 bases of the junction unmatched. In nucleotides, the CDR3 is TGTGCCAGCAGCTCGAGGGGGCCCCTTTCACCCCTCCACTTT. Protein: CASSSRGPLSPLHF.

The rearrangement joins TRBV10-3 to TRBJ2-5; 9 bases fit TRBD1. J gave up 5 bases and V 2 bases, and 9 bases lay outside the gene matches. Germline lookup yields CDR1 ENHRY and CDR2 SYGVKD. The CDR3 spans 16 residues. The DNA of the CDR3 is TGTGCCATCAGTGAGAACAGGGGGCAACCATCGGAGACCCAGTACTTC. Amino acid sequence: CAISENRGQPSETQYF.

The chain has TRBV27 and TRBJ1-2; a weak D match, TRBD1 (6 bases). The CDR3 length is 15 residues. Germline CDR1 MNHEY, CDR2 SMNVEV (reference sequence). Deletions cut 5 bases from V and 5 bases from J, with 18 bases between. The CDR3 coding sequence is TGTGCCAGCAGTGCGGACAGCCTCCATGGGTATGGCTACACCTTC. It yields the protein CASSADSLHGYGYTF.

For the CDR3, the DNA is TGCGCCAGCAGTTCGACAGGGGGCTACGAGCAGTACTTC. Protein product: CASSSTGGYEQYF. The chain links TRBV5-1 to TRBJ2-7, with TRBD1 matching 9 bases. Germline V gene lookup returns CDR1 SGHRS and CDR2 YFSETQ. Trimming cost V 5 bases and J 3 bases; bases outside gene matches: 3. The CDR3 runs 13 residues.

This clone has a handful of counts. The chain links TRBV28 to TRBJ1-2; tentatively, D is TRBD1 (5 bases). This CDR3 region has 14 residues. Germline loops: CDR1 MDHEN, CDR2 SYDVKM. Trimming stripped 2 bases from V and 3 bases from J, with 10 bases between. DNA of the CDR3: TGTGCCAGCAGTTTAATGGACATCTACTATGGCTACACCTTC. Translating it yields CASSLMDIYYGYTF.

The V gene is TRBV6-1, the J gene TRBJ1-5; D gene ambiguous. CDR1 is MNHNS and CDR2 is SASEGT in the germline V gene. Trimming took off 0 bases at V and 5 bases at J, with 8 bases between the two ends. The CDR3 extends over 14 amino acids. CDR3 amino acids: CASSEAWSYQPQHF. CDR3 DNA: TGTGCCAGCAGTGAAGCCTGGAGTTATCAGCCCCAGCATTTT.

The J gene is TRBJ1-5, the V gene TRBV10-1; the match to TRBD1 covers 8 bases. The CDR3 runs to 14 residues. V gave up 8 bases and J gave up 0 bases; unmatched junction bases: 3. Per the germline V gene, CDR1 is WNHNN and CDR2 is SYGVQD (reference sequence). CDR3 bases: TGCGCCAGCTCGACAGGGGATAGCAATCAGCCCCAGCATTTT. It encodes CASSTGDSNQPQHF.

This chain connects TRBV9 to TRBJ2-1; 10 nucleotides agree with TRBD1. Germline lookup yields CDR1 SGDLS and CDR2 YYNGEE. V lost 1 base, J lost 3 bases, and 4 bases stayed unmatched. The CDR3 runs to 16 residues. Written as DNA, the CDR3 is TGTGCCAGCAGCGTAAGAGGACAGGGGGACTACAATGAGCAGTTCTTC. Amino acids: CASSVRGQGDYNEQFF. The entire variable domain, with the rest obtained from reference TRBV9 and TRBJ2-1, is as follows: DSGVTQTPKHLITATGQRVTLRCSPRSGDLSVYWYQQSLDQGLQFLIQYYNGEERAKGNILERFSAQQFPDLHSELNLSSLELGDSALYFCASSVRGQGDYNEQFFGPGTRLTVL.

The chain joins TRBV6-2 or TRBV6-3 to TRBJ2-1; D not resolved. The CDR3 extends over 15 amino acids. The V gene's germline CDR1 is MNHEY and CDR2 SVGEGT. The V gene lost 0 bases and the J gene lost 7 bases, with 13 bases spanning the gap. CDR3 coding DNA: TGTGCCAGCAGTTACTCGATACAGTTAATAAATGAGCAGTTCTTC. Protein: CASSYSIQLINEQFF.

The CDR3: CASSLGRNEKLFF. Written as DNA, the CDR3 is TGTGCCAGCAGCTTAGGTAGAAATGAAAAACTGTTTTTT. The chain links TRBV13 to TRBJ1-4; D gene uncertain. CDR3 size: 13 residues. Germline CDR1 and CDR2: PRHDT and FYEKMQ (reference sequence). Trimming shortened V by 0 bases and J by 5 bases, and 4 bases separated the two germline ends.

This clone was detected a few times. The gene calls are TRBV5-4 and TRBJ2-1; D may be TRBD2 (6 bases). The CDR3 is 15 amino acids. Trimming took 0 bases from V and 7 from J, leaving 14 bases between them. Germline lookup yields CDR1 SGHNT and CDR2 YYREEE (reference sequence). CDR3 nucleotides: TGTGCCAGCAGCTTGGAAACGACTAGAACAAATGAGCAGTTCTTC. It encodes CASSLETTRTNEQFF.

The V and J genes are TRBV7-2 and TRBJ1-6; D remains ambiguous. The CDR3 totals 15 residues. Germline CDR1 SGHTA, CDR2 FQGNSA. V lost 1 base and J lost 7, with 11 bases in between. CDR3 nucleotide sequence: TGTGCCAGCAGCTTAGTAACGAACAGCAATTCACCCCTCCACTTT. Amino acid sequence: CASSLVTNSNSPLHF.

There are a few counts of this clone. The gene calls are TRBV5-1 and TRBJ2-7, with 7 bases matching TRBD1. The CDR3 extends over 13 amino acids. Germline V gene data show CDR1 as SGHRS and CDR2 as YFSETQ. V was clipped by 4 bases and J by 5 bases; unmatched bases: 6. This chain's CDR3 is CASSLDRENEQYF. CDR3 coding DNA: TGCGCCAGCAGCCTCGACAGGGAGAACGAGCAGTACTTC.

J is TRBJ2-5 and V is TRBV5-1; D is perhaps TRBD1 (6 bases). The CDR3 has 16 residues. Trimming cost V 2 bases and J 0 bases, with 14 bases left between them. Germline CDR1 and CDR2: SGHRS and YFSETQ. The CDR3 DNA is TGCGCCAGCAGCTTCTCCCTTCACAGGGACCAAGAGACCCAGTACTTC. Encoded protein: CASSFSLHRDQETQYF.

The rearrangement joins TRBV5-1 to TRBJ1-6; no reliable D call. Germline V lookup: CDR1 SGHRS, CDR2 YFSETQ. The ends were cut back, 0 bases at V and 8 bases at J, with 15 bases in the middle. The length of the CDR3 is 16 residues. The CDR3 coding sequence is TGCGCCAGCAGCTTGGATGCCGATAGCTGGGATTCACCCCTCCACTTT. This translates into CASSLDADSWDSPLHF.

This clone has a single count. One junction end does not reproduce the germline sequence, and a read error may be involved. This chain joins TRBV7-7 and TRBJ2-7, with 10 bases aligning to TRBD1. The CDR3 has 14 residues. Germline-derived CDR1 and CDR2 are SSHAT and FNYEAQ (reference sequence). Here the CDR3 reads CASSAGQGGYEQYF. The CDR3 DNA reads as TGTGCTAGCAGCGCCGGACAGGGGGGCTACGAGCAGTACTTC.

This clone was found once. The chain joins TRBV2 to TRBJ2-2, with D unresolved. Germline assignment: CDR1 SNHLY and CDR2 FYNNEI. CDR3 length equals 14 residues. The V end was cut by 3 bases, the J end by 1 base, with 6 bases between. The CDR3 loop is CASSETGNTGELFF. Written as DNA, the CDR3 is TGTGCCAGCAGTGAGACTGGGAACACCGGGGAGCTGTTTTTT.

CDR3 in DNA: TGTGCCACCAGCAGAACGACTAGCGGGACCTACAATGAGCAGTTCTTC. Its protein is CATSRTTSGTYNEQFF. V usage is TRBV15 and J usage is TRBJ2-1; the match to TRBD2 covers 11 bases. Unmatched junction bases numbered 2, after V lost 2 bases and J lost 2 bases. The germline CDR1 and CDR2 sequences are LNHNV and YYDKDF (reference sequence). The length of the CDR3 is 16 residues.

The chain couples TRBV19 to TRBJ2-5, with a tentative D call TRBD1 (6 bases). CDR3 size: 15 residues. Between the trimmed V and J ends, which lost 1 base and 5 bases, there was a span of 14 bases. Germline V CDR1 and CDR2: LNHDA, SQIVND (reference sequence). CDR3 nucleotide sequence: TGTGCCAGTAGTATAGCTACCAGGGGCCAGGAGACCCAGTACTTC. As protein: CASSIATRGQETQYF.

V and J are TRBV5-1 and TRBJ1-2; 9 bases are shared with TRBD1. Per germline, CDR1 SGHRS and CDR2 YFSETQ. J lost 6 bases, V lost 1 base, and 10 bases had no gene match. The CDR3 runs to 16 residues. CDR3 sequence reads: CASSLTLSDRGNGYTF. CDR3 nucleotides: TGCGCCAGCAGCTTGACCCTGTCTGACAGGGGGAATGGCTACACCTTC.

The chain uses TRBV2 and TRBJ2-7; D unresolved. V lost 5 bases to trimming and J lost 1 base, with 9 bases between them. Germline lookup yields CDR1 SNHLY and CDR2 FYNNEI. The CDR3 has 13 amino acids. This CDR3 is CASSPTPSYEQYF. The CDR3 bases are TGTGCCAGCAGTCCTACTCCATCCTACGAGCAGTACTTC.

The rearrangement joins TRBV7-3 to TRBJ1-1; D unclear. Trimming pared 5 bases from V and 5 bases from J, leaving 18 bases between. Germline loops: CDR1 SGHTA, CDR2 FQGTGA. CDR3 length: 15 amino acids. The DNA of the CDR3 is TGTGCCAGCAGCCGTGAGGGAGGGCGCCAGACTGAAGCTTTCTTT. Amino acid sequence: CASSREGGRQTEAFF.

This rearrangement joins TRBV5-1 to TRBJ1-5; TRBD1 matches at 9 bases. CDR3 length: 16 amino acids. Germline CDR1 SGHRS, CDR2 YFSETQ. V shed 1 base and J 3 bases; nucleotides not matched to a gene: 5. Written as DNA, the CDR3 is TGCGCCAGCAGCTTGTATGGGACAGGGAACAATCAGCCCCAGCATTTT. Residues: CASSLYGTGNNQPQHF.

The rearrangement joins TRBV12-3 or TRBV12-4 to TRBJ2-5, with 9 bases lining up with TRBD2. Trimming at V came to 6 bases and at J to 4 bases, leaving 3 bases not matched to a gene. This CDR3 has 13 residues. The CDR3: CASSRGLAETQYF. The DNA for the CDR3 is TGTGCCAGCAGCCGGGGACTAGCAGAGACCCAGTACTTC.

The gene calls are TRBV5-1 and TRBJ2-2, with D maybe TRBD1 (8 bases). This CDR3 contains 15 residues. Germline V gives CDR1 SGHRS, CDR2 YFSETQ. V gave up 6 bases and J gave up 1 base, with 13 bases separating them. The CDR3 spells CASKQGGLNTGELFF. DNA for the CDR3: TGCGCCAGCAAACAGGGGGGGTTGAACACCGGGGAGCTGTTTTTT.

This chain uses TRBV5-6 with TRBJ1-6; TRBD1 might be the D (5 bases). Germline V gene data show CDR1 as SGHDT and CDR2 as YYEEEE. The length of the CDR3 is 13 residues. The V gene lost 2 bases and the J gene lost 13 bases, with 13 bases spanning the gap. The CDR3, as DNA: TGTGCCAGCAGCTTATCCAGGGCCGGTCCCCTCCACTTT. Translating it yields CASSLSRAGPLHF.

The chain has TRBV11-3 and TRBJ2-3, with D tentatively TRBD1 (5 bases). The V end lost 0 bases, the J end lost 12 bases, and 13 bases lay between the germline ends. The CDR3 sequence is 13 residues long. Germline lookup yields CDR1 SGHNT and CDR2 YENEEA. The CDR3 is CASSLDRALPQYF. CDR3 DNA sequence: TGTGCCAGCAGCTTAGACAGGGCTCTCCCTCAGTATTTT.

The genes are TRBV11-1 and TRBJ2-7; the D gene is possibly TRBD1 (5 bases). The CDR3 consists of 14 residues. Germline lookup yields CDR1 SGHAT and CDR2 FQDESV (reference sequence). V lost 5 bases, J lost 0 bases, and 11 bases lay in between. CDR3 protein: CASSPDIGSYEQYF. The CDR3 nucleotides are TGTGCCAGCAGCCCGGACATTGGCTCCTACGAGCAGTACTTC.